This entry lists 30 T cell receptor beta chains sequenced from one sample in a study of shared clonotypes between healthy human individuals. Here immunoSEQ multiplex PCR was the method, and the copy in TCRdb shows in-frame clones only, minus some. The sample contains approximately 350,000 clones, over 65% of which appear only once. The material sequenced was memory CD4+ T cells sorted from blood. The subset was: CD45RA-negative fraction. The source is a man aged 25-45 years in good health.

The chain is built from TRBV27 and TRBJ2-1; possible D gene TRBD2, 5 bases. The germline V gene encodes CDR1 MNHEY and CDR2 SMNVEV (reference sequence). The V end was cut by 4 bases, the J end by 7 bases, with 11 bases between. This CDR3 is built from 13 residues. The CDR3 region is CASSSLRRNEQFF. DNA for the CDR3: TGTGCCAGCAGTTCCCTCCGGAGGAATGAGCAGTTCTTC.

The chain employs TRBV11-2 and TRBJ2-1; 7 bases line up with TRBD2. CDR3 length equals 12 residues. Unmatched junction bases numbered 7, after V lost 1 base and J lost 16 bases. Germline lookup yields CDR1 SGHAT and CDR2 FQNNGV. The CDR3 region is CASSLAAGAKFF. The CDR3 DNA reads as TGTGCCAGCAGCTTAGCCGCGGGAGCGAAATTCTTC.

CDR3 nucleotide sequence: TGTGCCAGCAGCGCCGGACCGTCTAGCACAGATACGCAGTATTTT. Encoded protein: CASSAGPSSTDTQYF. The genes are TRBV6-4 and TRBJ2-3; D call uncertain. Germline V CDR1 and CDR2: MRHNA, SNTAGT. V shed 6 bases and J shed 0 bases, with 13 bases lying between them. This CDR3 contains 15 residues.

The chain employs TRBV29-1 and TRBJ1-4; D not resolved. The CDR3 is 13 residues long. Germline CDR1 SQVTM, CDR2 ANQGSEA. The CDR3 DNA is TGCAGTATCTTAGTGGCTGGAAATGAAAAACTGTTTTTT. As protein: CSILVAGNEKLFF.

This sequence joins TRBV21-1 and TRBJ2-5; the listed D gene, TRBD1, was not tested against the DNA. TRBV21-1 is flagged as a pseudogene. The CDR3 totals 20 residues. The CDR3 protein is CASSKARQGSNSYVQETQYF. CDR3 sequence (DNA): TGTGCCAGCAGCAAAGCCCGACAGGGTAGCAATAGTTACGTACAAGAGACCCAGTACTTC.

The V gene is TRBV6-1, the J gene TRBJ2-2, with TRBD1 as a possible D gene (6 bases). Germline CDR1 reads MNHNS; CDR2 reads SASEGT. V lost 11 bases, J lost 6 bases, and 19 bases lay in between. The CDR3 is 14 amino acids. The CDR3 sequence is CAGRPGHLSGELFF. The CDR3 coding sequence is TGTGCCGGCCGACCGGGACATCTTTCCGGGGAGCTGTTTTTT.

V is TRBV7-9 and J is TRBJ2-1; no clear D gene. Germline V gives CDR1 SEHNR, CDR2 FQNEAQ (reference sequence). Trimming removed 5 bases at V and 7 bases at J, with 18 bases between. The CDR3 runs 15 residues. The CDR3 spells CASSQSIAAANEQFF. The CDR3, as DNA: TGTGCCAGCAGCCAATCAATTGCGGCCGCTAATGAGCAGTTCTTC.

The V call is TRBV7-2, the J call TRBJ2-1, with D tentatively TRBD1 or TRBD2 (5 bases each). Trimming left V 5 bases short and J 1 base short, with 12 bases between. Germline values: CDR1 SGHTA, CDR2 FQGNSA. The CDR3 has 15 amino acids. CDR3 coding DNA: TGTGCCAGCAGCCCGGTGGGGGTATCCTACAATGAGCAGTTCTTC. It is translated as CASSPVGVSYNEQFF. The full variable domain, completed using reference TRBV7-2 and TRBJ2-1, is GAGVSQSPSNKVTEKGKDVELRCDPISGHTALYWYRQSLGQGLEFLIYFQGNSAPDKSGLPSDRFSAERTGGSVSTLTIQRTQQEDSAVYLCASSPVGVSYNEQFFGPGTRLTVL.

The genes are TRBV18 and TRBJ2-5; D could derive from TRBD1 or TRBD2 (7 bases each). Germline V gene data show CDR1 as KGHSH and CDR2 as LQKENI. The length of the CDR3 is 19 residues. Trimming took off 4 bases at V and 1 base at J, with 25 bases between the two ends. CDR3: CASSLQGGTARGSQETQYF. The CDR3 nucleotides are TGTGCCAGCTCACTCCAGGGGGGGACAGCGAGGGGATCCCAAGAGACCCAGTACTTC.

J is TRBJ1-1 and V is TRBV10-1, with D maybe TRBD1 (5 bases). Germline V CDR1 and CDR2: WNHNN, SYGVQD (reference sequence). CDR3 length: 17 amino acids. V was clipped by 5 bases and J by 5 bases, with 24 bases between them. The CDR3 is CASSIQGVGAPGTEAFF. The CDR3 nucleotides read TGCGCCAGCAGTATCCAGGGAGTGGGAGCCCCAGGGACTGAAGCTTTCTTT.

The rearrangement links TRBV5-1 to TRBJ2-7; possibly TRBD2 for D (7 bases). The V gene's germline CDR1 is SGHRS and CDR2 YFSETQ. Trimming stripped 4 bases from V and 3 bases from J, with 20 bases between. This CDR3 has 16 residues. In DNA, the CDR3 is TGCGCCAGCAGCCCTGACCTGACAGGCGGGGGCTACGAGCAGTACTTC. This encodes CASSPDLTGGGYEQYF.

The V call is TRBV30, the J call TRBJ2-3, with D unclear. Germline CDR1 is GTSNPN and CDR2 is SVGIG (reference sequence). V lost 0 bases to trimming and J lost 7 bases, with 8 bases between them. The CDR3 is 12 residues long. CDR3 residues: CAWSVLGHTQYF. DNA for the CDR3: TGTGCCTGGAGTGTACTTGGGCATACGCAGTATTTT.

This chain links TRBV5-5 with TRBJ2-5; the match to TRBD1 covers 8 bases. V shed 4 bases, J shed 4 bases, and the junction held 3 bases outside the gene matches. This CDR3 comprises 13 residues. Germline V gene lookup returns CDR1 SGHKS and CDR2 YYEKEE (reference sequence). The CDR3 spells CASSTGGRETQYF. The CDR3 bases are TGTGCCAGCAGCACAGGGGGGCGAGAGACCCAGTACTTC.

This chain uses TRBV27 with TRBJ2-1, with a weak D call TRBD2 (6 bases). CDR3 length: 14 residues. V lost 2 bases and J lost 12, with 17 bases in between. Per the germline V gene, CDR1 is MNHEY and CDR2 is SMNVEV (reference sequence). The DNA for the CDR3 is TGTGCCAGCAGTTTACCGGGACTGATGAGAATGCAGTTCTTC. It codes for CASSLPGLMRMQFF.

J is TRBJ1-1 and V is TRBV5-8, with no clear D. Trimming cost V 0 bases and J 5 bases, with 17 bases left between them. Germline assignment: CDR1 SGHTS and CDR2 YDEGEE. The CDR3 consists of 16 residues. The CDR3 is CASSLAEVGLRTEAFF. The CDR3 DNA is TGTGCCAGCAGCTTGGCCGAGGTAGGATTGAGGACTGAAGCTTTCTTT.

This chain uses TRBV19 with TRBJ1-2, with D maybe TRBD1 (5 bases). This CDR3 spans 14 amino acids. Germline loops: CDR1 LNHDA, CDR2 SQIVND (reference sequence). The V end lost 10 bases, the J end lost 0 bases, and 15 bases lay between the germline ends. The DNA of the CDR3 is TGTGCCACCGACGACAGTGGGGCTAACTATGGCTACACCTTC. It codes for CATDDSGANYGYTF.

This rearrangement joins TRBV7-6 to TRBJ1-4; no clear D gene. V lost 5 bases, J lost 7 bases, and 11 bases lay in between. The CDR3 has 13 residues. Looked up from germline, CDR1 is SGHVS and CDR2 is FNYEAQ. CDR3 DNA: TGTGCCAGCAGCGCTAGATCGAGTGAAAAACTGTTTTTT. Protein: CASSARSSEKLFF.

The chain's CDR3 is CASSFRDEQFF. The DNA of the CDR3 is TGCGCCAGCAGCTTTAGGGATGAGCAGTTCTTC. V gene TRBV5-1 combines with J gene TRBJ2-1; D unresolved. Germline V gene data show CDR1 as SGHRS and CDR2 as YFSETQ. Trimming removed 2 bases at V and 8 bases at J, with 5 bases between. The CDR3 spans 11 residues.

The chain couples TRBV10-2 to TRBJ1-5; D call uncertain. V was trimmed by 0 bases and J by 1 base, leaving 7 bases between them. CDR1 is WSHSY and CDR2 is SAAADI in the germline V gene. This CDR3 contains 15 residues. The DNA of the CDR3 is TGCGCCAGCAGTGAGTCGAGCCTGAGCAATCAGCCCCAGCATTTT. Translated, it gives CASSESSLSNQPQHF.

The CDR3 here is CASSITGGGSGYTF. The CDR3 nucleotides read TGTGCCAGCAGCATTACAGGAGGCGGCTCTGGCTACACCTTC. This chain connects TRBV9 to TRBJ1-2; maybe TRBD1 (5 bases). The germline V gene has CDR1 SGDLS and CDR2 YYNGEE. CDR3 length: 14 residues. V was clipped by 4 bases and J by 7 bases, with 17 bases between them.

The chain couples TRBV28 to TRBJ1-5; the D is unclear. Per germline, CDR1 MDHEN and CDR2 SYDVKM. V lost 3 bases, J lost 4 bases, and 13 bases lay in between. The CDR3 has 15 residues. CDR3 in DNA: TGTGCCAGCAGTTTTTTGGCCCCGCGGAATCAGCCCCAGCATTTT. Translation gives CASSFLAPRNQPQHF.

The gene calls are TRBV27 and TRBJ1-2; D not certain. CDR1 is MNHEY, CDR2 SMNVEV, per germline (reference sequence). Trimming stripped 5 bases from V and 0 bases from J, with 16 bases between. This CDR3 comprises 16 residues. CDR3 amino acids: CASSPTPPAANYGYTF. For the CDR3, the DNA is TGTGCCAGCAGTCCGACTCCCCCGGCCGCTAACTATGGCTACACCTTC.

About this clone: The sample carries other DNA sequences with the same CDR3. The rearrangement links TRBV9 to TRBJ2-3; maybe TRBD1 (6 bases). The ends were cut back, 7 bases at V and 3 bases at J, with 21 bases in the middle. Germline V lookup: CDR1 SGDLS, CDR2 YYNGEE. This CDR3 spans 16 amino acids. In DNA, the CDR3 is TGTGCCAGCTCTAGACAAACAGGGAATCCGACAGATACGCAGTATTTT. Its protein is CASSRQTGNPTDTQYF.

In its sample, this clone was seen once. The rearrangement joins TRBV6-1 to TRBJ2-1, with no clear D. Germline-derived CDR1 and CDR2 are MNHNS and SASEGT. Trimming left V 4 bases short and J 0 bases short, with 13 bases between. CDR3 length equals 16 residues. Written as DNA, the CDR3 is TGTGCCAGCAGTGTTGACTCTAGAAGCTCCTACAATGAGCAGTTCTTC. Protein product: CASSVDSRSSYNEQFF.

As DNA, the CDR3 is TGTGCCAGTGGACAGGTAGCAGAGGAGACCCAGTACTTC. This sequence encodes CASGQVAEETQYF. The chain recombines TRBV19 with TRBJ2-5, with 7 bases fitting TRBD1. The V segment lost 8 bases and the J segment 5 bases; nucleotides outside the gene matches: 8. The CDR3 is made up of 13 amino acids. CDR1 and CDR2 from the germline V gene are LNHDA and SQIVND (reference sequence).

The chain has TRBV29-1 and TRBJ2-3, with a possible D match to TRBD2 (6 bases). The CDR3 runs 14 residues. The germline gives CDR1 SQVTM, CDR2 ANQGSEA. Trimming shortened V by 3 bases and J by 2 bases, and 12 bases separated the two germline ends. The CDR3 DNA reads TGCAGCGTTGACGGGAGTCGGATCACAGATACGCAGTATTTT. Translating gives CSVDGSRITDTQYF.

This clone was seen just once. V and J are TRBV9 and TRBJ2-7, with 7 bases that match TRBD2. The germline gives CDR1 SGDLS, CDR2 YYNGEE. The CDR3 contains 15 residues. J gave up 2 bases and V 0 bases, and 5 bases lay outside the gene matches. For the CDR3, the DNA is TGTGCCAGCAGCGTAGGTCCAAGCGGGACCTACGAGCAGTACTTC. Its protein product is CASSVGPSGTYEQYF.

Details on this clone: Different DNA sequences within this sample yield the same CDR3. This chain links TRBV2 with TRBJ2-7, with D perhaps TRBD1 (6 bases). This CDR3 spans 12 amino acids. Germline V gene lookup returns CDR1 SNHLY and CDR2 FYNNEI. V gave up 5 bases and J gave up 3 bases, with 8 bases separating them. The CDR3, as DNA: TGTGCCAGCAGTCAACAGGGCTACGAGCAGTACTTC. Encoded protein: CASSQQGYEQYF.

This clone has at least ten counts. The rearrangement joins TRBV19 to TRBJ1-1; tentatively, D is TRBD1 (5 bases). V was cut by 7 bases and J by 0 bases, with 24 bases left in between. The V gene's germline CDR1 is LNHDA and CDR2 SQIVND (reference sequence). The CDR3 spans 18 residues. The CDR3 is CASKPLMGRRGMNTEAFF. The DNA for the CDR3 is TGTGCCAGTAAACCACTGATGGGACGGAGGGGCATGAACACTGAAGCTTTCTTT.

This rearrangement joins TRBV19 to TRBJ2-1; D remains ambiguous. Germline values: CDR1 LNHDA, CDR2 SQIVND (reference sequence). Between the trimmed V and J ends, which lost 3 bases and 9 bases, there was a span of 6 bases. The CDR3 is 11 amino acids. The CDR3 reads CASSMRSEQFF. The CDR3 coding sequence is TGTGCCAGTAGTATGAGAAGTGAGCAGTTCTTC.